The rows below give T cell receptor beta chains drawn from one sample of a study of blood T cell repertoires in COVID-19. Method: immunoSEQ multiplex PCR; TCRdb's copy keeps in-frame clones and lacks some. The sample records 150,000 to 250,000 clones, around 90% being singletons. Specimen: PBMCs or T cells enriched from blood (not recorded which). The receptors derive from a woman aged 25 to 39 who had recovered from COVID-19. CDR3s include the opening cysteine and the closing phenylalanine or tryptophan. Fields, in order: clone size, CDR3 length, V gene, CDR3 protein. Size tells how often a clone was seen (once, few, many) or the class of an expanded clone, and some rows leave it out.

NA,14,TRBV5-8,CASRPYLAGGEQFF
NA,16,TRBV7-3,CASSLGGTRNTGELFF
NA,15,TRBV5-1,CASSFNRDYTGELFF
NA,16,TRBV5-1,CASSFGSTIANYGYTF
once,17,TRBV18,CASSPQPTGGGGTEAFF
NA,14,TRBV2,CASNRQVSDSPLHF
NA,16,TRBV2,CASRGAGVAGANVLTF
NA,14,TRBV6-5,CASTPDPGDSPLHF
NA,14,TRBV9,CASSPWTGNTEAFF
NA,15,TRBV29-1,CSVETGTGGNYGYTF
NA,14,TRBV19,CASSITGRINEQYF
NA,15,TRBV5-1,CASSLEGVPGYGYTF
NA,14,TRBV7-9,CASSSFRGQEKLFF
NA,13,TRBV12-3/TRBV12-4,CASGFGQAREAFF
NA,15,TRBV6-2/TRBV6-3,CASSQPGTGLGTQYF
NA,16,TRBV7-2,CASSFQIPGQESPLHF
NA,15,TRBV7-8,CASSLVSGARQPQHF
NA,16,TRBV28,CASTDRGPLSNQPQHF
many,13,TRBV2,CASSGGGNQPQHF
NA,15,TRBV4-1,CASSPSTWGGTEAFF
once,15,TRBV5-1,CASSLISGVEEKLFF
NA,16,TRBV4-2,CASSQSGTSSYNEQFF